This T cell receptor beta chain was found in a study of T cells expressing NK-cell markers. Whole-study results and caveats: Certain NKG2C+ T cell clones were expanded, and their HCMV specificity remained unclear. Dominant NKG2C+ clonotype frequencies of about 1.0-7.0% of CD8+ T cells were measured in over 5 donors.

TCR beta libraries carry UMIs added by 5'RACE template switching. Reanalyzing the 5' RACE reads, TCRdb keeps one entry per CDR3 protein, without DNA. The listing contains some 600,000 distinct CDR3 sequences. This CDR3 spans 17 amino acids. Germline CDR1 is MNHEY and CDR2 is SVGAGI. With regard to this clonotype: Its specificity is unknown.

Sequenced input: blood T cells: a sorted CD56 or NKG2C T cell subset, CD4+ or CD8+ T cells, or bulk PBMC T cells (not recorded which). The chain carries TRBV6-5 and TRBJ1-5; TCRdb outputs TRBD1, but without DNA this stays unchecked. The sequence was obtained from a man younger than 30 in good health. CDR3 loop: CASRYRRQGLSNQPQHF.